These 11 T cell receptor beta chains originate from one sample sequenced in a study of regulatory T cells in long-lasting Graves disease. Assembly of TCR beta libraries relied on iRepertoire HTBI primers together with Arm-PCR of CDR3 regions. One entry per CDR3 protein, called by TCRdb with MiXCR from the multiplex PCR reads. The sample carries 400,000 to 600,000 distinct CDR3 sequences, under 25% recorded once. Sample time point: persistent/refractory GD, antithyroid drugs over 5 years with positive TRAb. RNA isolated from PBMCs was used to make the TCR library. The specimen was peripheral blood mononuclear cells (PBMCs), collected when the disease was refractory, from a patient treated with antithyroid drugs. The receptors originated from a female donor with Graves disease.

The rearrangement uses TRBV11-2 and TRBJ1-6, with 8 bases fitting TRBD1. The CDR3 consists of 15 residues. V shed 1 base and J 8 bases; nucleotides not matched to a gene: 4. Per germline, CDR1 SGHAT and CDR2 FQNNGV. The CDR3 sequence: CASSLAGGLDSPLHF. The CDR3 bases are TGTGCCAGCAGCTTAGCAGGGGGCTTGGATTCACCCCTCCACTTT. Together with reference TRBV11-2 and TRBJ1-6, the CDR3 gives the full variable domain: EAGVAQSPRYKIIEKRQSVAFWCNPISGHATLYWYQQILGQGPKLLIQFQNNGVVDDSQLPKDRFSAERLKGVDSTLKIQPAKLEDSAVYLCASSLAGGLDSPLHFGNGTRLTVT.

This clonotype was seen more than once but under ten times. The chain couples TRBV5-1 to TRBJ2-5; no definite D call. This CDR3 contains 17 residues. Germline assignment: CDR1 SGHRS and CDR2 YFSETQ. Trimming took 5 bases from V and 0 from J, leaving 20 bases between them. CDR3 loop: CASRGSYRKLYQETQYF. DNA of the CDR3: TGCGCCAGCAGAGGGTCCTATCGGAAACTGTACCAAGAGACCCAGTACTTC.

In this sample, this clonotype turned up a few times. The gene calls are TRBV28 and TRBJ1-3; D is unresolved. V lost 5 bases to trimming and J lost 0 bases, with 8 bases between them. The CDR3 is 14 amino acids. Germline CDR1 and CDR2: MDHEN and SYDVKM. CDR3 in amino acids: CASSLGYSGNTIYF. The CDR3 DNA reads TGTGCCAGCAGTCTCGGCTACTCTGGAAACACCATATATTTT.

The chain couples TRBV7-9 to TRBJ2-3; 8 bases line up with TRBD2. Germline CDR1 SEHNR, CDR2 FQNEAQ (reference sequence). This CDR3 region has 13 residues. V shed 6 bases, J shed 11 bases, and the junction held 10 bases outside the gene matches. This chain's CDR3 is CASSTHAGGKQYF. CDR3 in DNA: TGTGCCAGCAGTACCCACGCGGGGGGCAAGCAGTATTTT. The variable domain in full, completed from reference TRBV7-9 and TRBJ2-3, reads DTGVSQNPRHKITKRGQNVTFRCDPISEHNRLYWYRQTLGQGPEFLTYFQNEAQLEKSRLLSDRFSAERPKGSFSTLEIQRTEQGDSAMYLCASSTHAGGKQYFGPGTRLTVL.

Regarding this clonotype: A single base separates this from a much larger clone, so it may be a read error. V gene TRBV2 combines with J gene TRBJ1-1; TRBD1 agrees at 9 bases. The V gene's germline CDR1 is SNHLY and CDR2 FYNNEI. This CDR3 is 15 amino acids long. CDR3 sequence: CASSLQGAGNTEASF. CDR3 nucleotide sequence: TGTGCCAGCAGCCTACAGGGGGCAGGGAACACTGAAGCTTCCTTT.

At least ten counts were recorded for this clonotype. V is TRBV3-1 and J is TRBJ2-5; either TRBD1 or TRBD2 may fit D (6 bases each). With 1 base removed from V and 4 bases from J, the gap between germline ends came to 10 bases. Germline CDR1 reads LGHDT; CDR2 reads YNNKEL (reference sequence). This CDR3 has 14 amino acids. As DNA, the CDR3 is TGTGCCAGCAGCCAAGCGGGGGCGGGAGAGACCCAGTACTTC. Its translation: CASSQAGAGETQYF.

This clonotype came up many times. The chain links TRBV6-1 to TRBJ1-2; no clear D. Germline V gene data show CDR1 as MNHNS and CDR2 as SASEGT. This CDR3 spans 11 amino acids. Trimming pared 10 bases from V and 3 bases from J, leaving 9 bases between. The CDR3 is CATRAYYGYTF. In DNA, the CDR3 is TGTGCCACCCGGGCCTACTATGGCTACACCTTC.

Comment on this clonotype: It may be a read error: a sequence one base away is much more abundant. V is TRBV3-1 and J is TRBJ2-5; perhaps D is TRBD1 or TRBD2 (6 bases each). The CDR3 extends over 13 amino acids. The germline CDR1 and CDR2 sequences are LGHDT and YNNKEL (reference sequence). Deletions cut 4 bases from V and 9 bases from J, with 15 bases between. CDR3 coding DNA: TGTGCCAGCAGCCCATGGAGGGGGGAGGCCCAGTACTTC. It is translated as CASSPWRGEAQYF.

This clonotype has more than one count but fewer than ten. The rearrangement links TRBV5-6 to TRBJ1-1; 7 nucleotides line up with TRBD1. The CDR3 is 14 residues long. Germline lookup yields CDR1 SGHDT and CDR2 YYEEEE. The trim removed 1 base at V and 5 bases at J, leaving 5 bases unmatched. CDR3 DNA: TGTGCCAGCAGCTTGAACAGGGGTTTTACTGAAGCTTTCTTT. Translating it yields CASSLNRGFTEAFF. Combining the CDR3 with reference TRBV5-6 and TRBJ1-1 gives the whole variable domain DAGVTQSPTHLIKTRGQQVTLRCSPKSGHDTVSWYQQALGQGPQFIFQYYEEEERQRGNFPDRFSGHQFPNYSSELNVNALLLGDSALYLCASSLNRGFTEAFFGQGTRLTVV.

This clonotype was seen a single time. The V gene is TRBV20-1, the J gene TRBJ1-1; 7 nucleotides agree with TRBD1. The CDR3 is made up of 12 amino acids. The ends lost 6 bases at V and 11 bases at J; junction bases unmatched: 12. Germline lookup yields CDR1 DFQATT and CDR2 SNEGSKA (reference sequence). Here the CDR3 DNA reads TGCAGTGCACCCCAAGCAGACAGGGTGGCTTTCTTT. Its protein is CSAPQADRVAFF.

To note about this clonotype: The CDR3 does not close with the conserved phenylalanine or tryptophan, likely indicating a read error. CDR3 in DNA: TGTGCCAGCAGTGAACAGGGAGCAAGCACTGAAGCTTTCCTT. This gives the protein CASSEQGASTEAFL. J is TRBJ1-1 and V is TRBV28, with D possibly TRBD1 on 6 matching bases. CDR3 length equals 14 residues. Trimming took off 5 bases at V and 4 bases at J, with 14 bases between the two ends. CDR1 and CDR2 from the germline V gene are MDHEN and SYDVKM.